This T cell receptor (beta chain) was found in a study of blood T cell repertoires in COVID-19. As for the study in general: Nucleic acid was either cDNA or gDNA, and it came from T cells, B-cell-depleted T cells, or PBMCs.

Germline CDR1 reads MGHRA; CDR2 reads YSYEKL. The V end was cut by 4 bases, the J end by 3 bases, with 13 bases between. This CDR3 region has 15 residues. Assay used: immunoSEQ multiplex PCR; TCRdb lists only in-frame clones, some missing. The data show more than 50,000 clones, 80% to 85% seen once. This TCR was recovered from a human donor in a cohort sampled during active COVID-19. The material sequenced was peripheral blood. This chain joins TRBV4-1 and TRBJ1-5; D gene uncertain. CDR3 region: CASSRTSGDNQPQHF. CDR3 nucleotide sequence: TGCGCCAGCAGCCGCACTTCGGGAGACAATCAGCCCCAGCATTTT.